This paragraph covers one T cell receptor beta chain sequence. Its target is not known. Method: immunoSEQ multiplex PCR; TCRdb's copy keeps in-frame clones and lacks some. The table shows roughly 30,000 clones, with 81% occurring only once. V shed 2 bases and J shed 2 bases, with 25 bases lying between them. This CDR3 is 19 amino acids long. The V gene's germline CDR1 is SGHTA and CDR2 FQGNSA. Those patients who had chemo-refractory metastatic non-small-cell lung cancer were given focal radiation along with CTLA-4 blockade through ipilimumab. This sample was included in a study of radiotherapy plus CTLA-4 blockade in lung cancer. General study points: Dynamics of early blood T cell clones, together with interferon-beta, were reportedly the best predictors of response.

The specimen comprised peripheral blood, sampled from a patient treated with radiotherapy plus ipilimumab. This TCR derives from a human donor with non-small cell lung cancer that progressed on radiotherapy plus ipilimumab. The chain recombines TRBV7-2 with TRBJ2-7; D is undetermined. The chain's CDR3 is CASSLTGRSLGIMPYEQYF. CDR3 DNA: TGTGCCAGCAGCTTAACGGGTCGTTCCCTAGGAATCATGCCCTACGAGCAGTACTTC.